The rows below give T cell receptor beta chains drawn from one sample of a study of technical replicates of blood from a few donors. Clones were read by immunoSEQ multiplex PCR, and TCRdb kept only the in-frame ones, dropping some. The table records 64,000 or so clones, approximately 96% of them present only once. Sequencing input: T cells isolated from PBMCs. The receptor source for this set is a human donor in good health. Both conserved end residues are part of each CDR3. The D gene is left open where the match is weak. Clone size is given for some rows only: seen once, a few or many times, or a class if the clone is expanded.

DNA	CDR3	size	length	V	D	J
TGTGCCAGCAAACCCGGGACAGGATTCCCGAGCTCCTACAATGAGCAGTTCTTC	CASKPGTGFPSSYNEQFF	-	18	TRBV2	TRBD1	TRBJ2-1
TGCAGCGTACTATGGGACAGCGTCACAGATACGCAGTATTTT	CSVLWDSVTDTQYF	-	14	TRBV29-1	TRBD1	TRBJ2-3
TGTGCCAGCAGCGAATGGACAGTCAGTAATGAAAAACTGTTTTTT	CASSEWTVSNEKLFF	-	15	TRBV7-9	-	TRBJ1-4
TGTGCCAGCAGCTCTTCCAAGACAGGGTTGGCCTACGAGCAGTACTTC	CASSSSKTGLAYEQYF	-	16	TRBV7-9	TRBD1	TRBJ2-7
TGTGCCAGCAGCCTAGGGGGACAATCCTACGAGCAGTACTTC	CASSLGGQSYEQYF	-	14	TRBV7-9	-	TRBJ2-7
TGTGCCAGCAGGGCACAGGGCTTAGGTTCCGAGCAGTACTTC	CASRAQGLGSEQYF	-	14	TRBV6-5	-	TRBJ2-7
TGTGCCAGCAGCCCCCTCTCGGGGTGGGCCCAGTACTTC	CASSPLSGWAQYF	-	13	TRBV7-9	-	TRBJ2-5
TGCGCCAGCAGCTTGGCTCAGGGGCGATACGAGCAGTACTTC	CASSLAQGRYEQYF	-	14	TRBV5-1	-	TRBJ2-7
TGTGCCAGCAGAAACACAGGGATAATGAACACTGAAGCTTTCTTT	CASRNTGIMNTEAFF	-	15	TRBV6-5	-	TRBJ1-1
TGTGCCAGCAGCGAGATTGGTGGGCCAGTATTGTTC	CASSEIGGPVLF	once	12	TRBV13	-	TRBJ1-2
TGCGCCAGCAGCTTGCACAGGGACGAGCAGTACTTC	CASSLHRDEQYF	once	12	TRBV5-1	-	TRBJ2-7